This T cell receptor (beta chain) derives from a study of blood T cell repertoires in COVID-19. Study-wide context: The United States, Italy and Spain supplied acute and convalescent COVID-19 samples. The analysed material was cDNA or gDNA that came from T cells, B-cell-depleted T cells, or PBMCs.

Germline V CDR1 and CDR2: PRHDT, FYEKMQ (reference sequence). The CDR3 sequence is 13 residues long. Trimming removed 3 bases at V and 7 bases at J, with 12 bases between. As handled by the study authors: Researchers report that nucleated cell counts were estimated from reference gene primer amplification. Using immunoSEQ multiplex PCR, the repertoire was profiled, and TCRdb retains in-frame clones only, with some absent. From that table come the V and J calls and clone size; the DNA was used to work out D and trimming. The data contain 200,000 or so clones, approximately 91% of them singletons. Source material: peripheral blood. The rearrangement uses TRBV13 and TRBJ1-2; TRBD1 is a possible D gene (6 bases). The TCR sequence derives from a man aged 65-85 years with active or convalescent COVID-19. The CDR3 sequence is CASSLAGTSGYTF. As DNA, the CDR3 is TGTGCCAGCAGCTTGGCTGGGACAAGTGGCTACACCTTC.